This section outlines one TCR beta chain sequence together with its context. Germline V gene sequence: CDR1 SGDLS, CDR2 YYNGEE. Trimming shortened V by 0 bases and J by 5 bases, and 12 bases separated the two germline ends. The length of the CDR3 is 15 residues. Clones were sequenced by immunoSEQ multiplex PCR, and TCRdb holds only the in-frame ones, with some missing. This sample carries about 5,900 clones, more than 75% of them seen once, and the ten largest clones take around 13%. This sample is part of a study of OX40 agonist ivuxolimab in advanced cancers. Peripheral blood came from all dose cohorts at three timepoints.

The genes are TRBV9 and TRBJ2-1; D may correspond to TRBD1 or TRBD2 (5 bases each). Sequences were derived from CD4+ or CD8+ T cells sorted from blood, sampled in a trial of the OX40 agonist ivuxolimab. The receptor was derived from an adult with an advanced solid tumor such as melanoma, head and neck, liver or kidney cancer. Here the CDR3 DNA reads TGTGCCAGCAGCGTAGTCGGGCAGGGACACAATGAGCAGTTCTTC. Its translation: CASSVVGQGHNEQFF.